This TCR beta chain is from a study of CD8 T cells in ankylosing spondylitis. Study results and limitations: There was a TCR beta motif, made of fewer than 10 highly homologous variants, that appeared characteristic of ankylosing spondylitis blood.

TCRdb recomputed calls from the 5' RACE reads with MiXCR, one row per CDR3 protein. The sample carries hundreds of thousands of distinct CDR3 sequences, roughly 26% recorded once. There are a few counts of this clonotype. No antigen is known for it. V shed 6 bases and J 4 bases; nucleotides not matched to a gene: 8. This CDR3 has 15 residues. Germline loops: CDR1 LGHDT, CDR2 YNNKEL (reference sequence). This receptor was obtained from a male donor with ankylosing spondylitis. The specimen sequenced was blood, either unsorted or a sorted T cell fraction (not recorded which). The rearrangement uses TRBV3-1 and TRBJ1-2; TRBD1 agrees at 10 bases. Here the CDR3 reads CASRSTGGRFYGYTF. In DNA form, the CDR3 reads TGTGCCAGCAGGTCGACAGGGGGCCGGTTCTATGGCTACACCTTC.